A selection of T cell receptor beta chains follows, all from one sample in a study of T-cell memory formation after mild COVID-19. A single record per CDR3 protein comes from TCRdb applying MiXCR to the 5' RACE reads. The sample gives about 410,000 distinct CDR3 sequences, roughly 18% of which show up once; about 22% is in the top ten. The sample taken for sequencing was PBMCs or a T cell subset sorted from them (not recorded which). The receptors derive from a young man who had mild COVID-19 (a few samples of this study predate the infection). Cell type and time point are not known. CDR3s include the opening cysteine and the closing phenylalanine or tryptophan. The D gene is left open where the match is weak. The size of a clone is reported for some rows only, either as once, few or many, or as a class for expanded clones.

CDR3aa: CSALAQGNSQPQHF
CDR3nt: TGCAGTGCCCTGGCACAGGGGAACAGTCAGCCCCAGCATTTT
d_gene: TRBD1
abundance: NA
j_gene: TRBJ1-5
v_gene: TRBV20-1

CDR3aa: CASSSVPPSEQYF
CDR3nt: TGTGCCAGCAGCAGTGTCCCCCCCAGCGAGCAGTACTTC
d_gene: NA
abundance: NA
j_gene: TRBJ2-7
v_gene: TRBV5-4

CDR3aa: CASRPPGVLSEPLHF
CDR3nt: TGTGCCAGCAGGCCACCGGGGGTCCTAAGCGAACCCCTCCACTTT
d_gene: NA
abundance: NA
j_gene: TRBJ1-6
v_gene: TRBV7-3

CDR3aa: CATQDWTGSPLHF
CDR3nt: TGTGCCACCCAAGATTGGACAGGATCACCCCTCCACTTT
d_gene: TRBD1
abundance: NA
j_gene: TRBJ1-6
v_gene: TRBV6-1

CDR3aa: CASSYSPRNEQFF
CDR3nt: TGTGCCAGCAGTTACAGCCCTAGGAATGAGCAGTTCTTC
d_gene: NA
abundance: NA
j_gene: TRBJ2-1
v_gene: TRBV6-5

CDR3aa: CASSPGAGFYEQYF
CDR3nt: TGTGCCAGCAGTCCGGGAGCGGGCTTCTACGAGCAGTACTTC
d_gene: NA
abundance: NA
j_gene: TRBJ2-7
v_gene: TRBV27

CDR3aa: CASRGRQGQETQYF
CDR3nt: TGTGCCAGCAGGGGGAGGCAGGGCCAAGAGACCCAGTACTTC
d_gene: NA
abundance: few
j_gene: TRBJ2-5
v_gene: TRBV12-3/TRBV12-4

CDR3aa: CASRTGHVNEQYF
CDR3nt: TGTGCCAGCAGGACAGGACACGTGAACGAGCAGTACTTC
d_gene: NA
abundance: few
j_gene: TRBJ2-7
v_gene: TRBV28

CDR3aa: CASSPNRGEKLFF
CDR3nt: TGTGCCAGCAGCCCAAATAGGGGTGAAAAACTGTTTTTT
d_gene: NA
abundance: few
j_gene: TRBJ1-4
v_gene: TRBV7-2

CDR3aa: CASSMDRTSVAFF
CDR3nt: TGCGCCAGCAGCATGGACAGGACCTCCGTCGCTTTCTTT
d_gene: TRBD1
abundance: NA
j_gene: TRBJ1-1
v_gene: TRBV5-1

CDR3aa: CASSPRTGAANTEAFF
CDR3nt: TGTGCCAGCAGTCCCCGGACAGGGGCGGCGAACACTGAAGCTTTCTTT
d_gene: TRBD1
abundance: few
j_gene: TRBJ1-1
v_gene: TRBV6-5

CDR3aa: CASSLGAAGATEAFF
CDR3nt: TGTGCCAGCAGCTTGGGGGCCGCCGGGGCCACTGAAGCTTTCTTT
d_gene: NA
abundance: NA
j_gene: TRBJ1-1
v_gene: TRBV5-6

CDR3aa: CASRYEGQPNTEAFF
CDR3nt: TGTGCCAGCAGGTACGAGGGACAGCCGAACACTGAAGCTTTCTTT
d_gene: TRBD1
abundance: NA
j_gene: TRBJ1-1
v_gene: TRBV27

CDR3aa: CASTSDRGPYEQYF
CDR3nt: TGTGCCAGCACCTCGGACAGGGGGCCCTACGAGCAGTACTTC
d_gene: TRBD1
abundance: NA
j_gene: TRBJ2-7
v_gene: TRBV12-3/TRBV12-4

CDR3aa: CASSPLQGSETQYF
CDR3nt: TGCGCCAGCAGCCCGCTACAGGGTTCGGAGACCCAGTACTTC
d_gene: NA
abundance: NA
j_gene: TRBJ2-5
v_gene: TRBV4-3

CDR3aa: CASSYEGLNNQPQHF
CDR3nt: TGTGCCAGCAGTTACGAGGGGTTGAACAATCAGCCCCAGCATTTT
d_gene: NA
abundance: NA
j_gene: TRBJ1-5
v_gene: TRBV6-2/TRBV6-3

CDR3aa: CASSLQGPPYQPQHF
CDR3nt: TGTGCCAGCAGCTTGCAGGGGCCGCCTTATCAGCCCCAGCATTTT
d_gene: NA
abundance: NA
j_gene: TRBJ1-5
v_gene: TRBV28

CDR3aa: CASSLGSISSEQYF
CDR3nt: TGCGCCAGCAGCTTGGGCAGCATCTCCTCCGAGCAGTACTTC
d_gene: NA
abundance: few
j_gene: TRBJ2-7
v_gene: TRBV5-1

CDR3aa: CASSLGQGAEAFF
CDR3nt: TGCGCCAGCAGCCTAGGACAGGGGGCTGAAGCTTTCTTT
d_gene: TRBD1
abundance: many
j_gene: TRBJ1-1
v_gene: TRBV5-1

CDR3aa: CASSLETGGTYEQYF
CDR3nt: TGTGCCAGCAGTTTAGAGACAGGGGGTACCTACGAGCAGTACTTC
d_gene: TRBD1
abundance: few
j_gene: TRBJ2-7
v_gene: TRBV27

CDR3aa: CASSLVGGAAKNIQYF
CDR3nt: TGTGCCAGCAGCTTAGTCGGGGGGGCGGCCAAAAACATTCAGTACTTC
d_gene: TRBD2
abundance: NA
j_gene: TRBJ2-4
v_gene: TRBV7-2